The clone carrying this T cell receptor (beta chain) was detected only once. This sample is drawn from a study of blood T cell repertoires in COVID-19. Clones were sequenced by immunoSEQ multiplex PCR, and TCRdb holds only the in-frame ones, with some missing. The repertoire has about 92,000 clones, under 85% of them found once; the top ten carry over 10%. V shed 10 bases and J shed 9 bases, with 16 bases lying between them. Germline V gene lookup returns CDR1 LGHNA and CDR2 YSLEER. The length of the CDR3 is 12 residues. The rearrangement links TRBV4-3 to TRBJ2-1, with a tentative D call TRBD2 (6 bases). The sequenced sample was peripheral blood. This receptor was obtained from a human donor in a cohort sampled during active COVID-19. CDR3 DNA: TGCGCCAACGTACCGGCGGGATCTGAGCAGTTCTTC. Its translation: CANVPAGSEQFF.